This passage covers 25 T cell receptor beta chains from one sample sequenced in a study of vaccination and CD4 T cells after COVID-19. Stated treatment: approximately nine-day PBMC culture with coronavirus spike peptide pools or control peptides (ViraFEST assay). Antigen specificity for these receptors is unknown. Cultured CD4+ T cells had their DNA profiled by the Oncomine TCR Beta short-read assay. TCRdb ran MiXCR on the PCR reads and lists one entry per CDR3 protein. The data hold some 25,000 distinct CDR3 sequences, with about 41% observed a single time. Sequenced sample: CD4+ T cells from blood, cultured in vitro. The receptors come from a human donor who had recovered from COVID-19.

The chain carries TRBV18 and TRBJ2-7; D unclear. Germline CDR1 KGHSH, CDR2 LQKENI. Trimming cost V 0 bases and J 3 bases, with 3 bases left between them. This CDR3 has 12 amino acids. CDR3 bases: TGTGCCAGCTCACCACCCAGCTACGAGCAGTACTTC. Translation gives CASSPPSYEQYF.

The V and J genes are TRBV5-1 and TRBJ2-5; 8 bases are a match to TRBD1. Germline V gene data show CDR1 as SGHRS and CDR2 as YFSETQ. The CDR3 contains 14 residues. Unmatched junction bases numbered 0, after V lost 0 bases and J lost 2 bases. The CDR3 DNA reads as TGCGCCAGCAGCTTGGACAGGGGGCAAGAGACCCAGTACTTC. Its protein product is CASSLDRGQETQYF. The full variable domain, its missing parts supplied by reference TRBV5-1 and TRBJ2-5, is KAGVTQTPRYLIKTRGQQVTLSCSPISGHRSVSWYQQTPGQGLQFLFEYFSETQRNKGNFPGRFSGRQFSNSRSEMNVSTLELGDSALYLCASSLDRGQETQYFGPGTRLLVL.

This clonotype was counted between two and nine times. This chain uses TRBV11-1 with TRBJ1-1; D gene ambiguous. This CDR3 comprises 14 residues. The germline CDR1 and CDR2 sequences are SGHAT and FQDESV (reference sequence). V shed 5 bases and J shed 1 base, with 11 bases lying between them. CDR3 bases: TGTGCCAGCAGCAAGCATACAGAGAACACTGAAGCTTTCTTT. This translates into CASSKHTENTEAFF. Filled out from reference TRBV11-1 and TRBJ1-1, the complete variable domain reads EAEVAQSPRYKITEKSQAVAFWCDPISGHATLYWYRQILGQGPELLVQFQDESVVDDSQLPKDRFSAERLKGVDSTLKIQPAELGDSAMYLCASSKHTENTEAFFGQGTRLTVV.

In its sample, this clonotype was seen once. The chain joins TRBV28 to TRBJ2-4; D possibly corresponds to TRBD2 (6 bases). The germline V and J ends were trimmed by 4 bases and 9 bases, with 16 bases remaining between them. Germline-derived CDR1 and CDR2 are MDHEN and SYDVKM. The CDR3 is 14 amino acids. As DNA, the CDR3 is TGTGCCAGCAGTTCTGGTCTAGCGAATCCCATTCAGTACTTC. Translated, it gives CASSSGLANPIQYF.

CDR3 loop: CASSLVRTGNYGYTF. The CDR3 nucleotides are TGTGCCAGCAGCTTAGTAAGGACAGGGAACTATGGCTACACCTTC. This sequence joins TRBV7-8 and TRBJ1-2; 8 positions match TRBD1. The CDR3 covers 15 residues. Germline CDR1 SGHVS, CDR2 FQNEAQ. V dropped 1 base and J dropped 2; count of bases not matched to a gene: 3.

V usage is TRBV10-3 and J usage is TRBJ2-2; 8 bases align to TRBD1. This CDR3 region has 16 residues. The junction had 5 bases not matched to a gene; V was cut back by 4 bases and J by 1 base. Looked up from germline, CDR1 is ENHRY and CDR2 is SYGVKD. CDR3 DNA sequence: TGTGCCATCAGTGGACACAGGGGGGAGAACACCGGGGAGCTGTTTTTT. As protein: CAISGHRGENTGELFF.

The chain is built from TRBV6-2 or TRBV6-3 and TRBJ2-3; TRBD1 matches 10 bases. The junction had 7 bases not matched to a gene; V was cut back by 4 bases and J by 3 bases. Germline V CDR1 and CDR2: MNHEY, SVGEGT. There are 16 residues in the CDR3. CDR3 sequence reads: CASSFPPGQGTDTQYF. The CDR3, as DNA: TGTGCCAGCAGTTTTCCCCCGGGACAGGGGACAGATACGCAGTATTTT.

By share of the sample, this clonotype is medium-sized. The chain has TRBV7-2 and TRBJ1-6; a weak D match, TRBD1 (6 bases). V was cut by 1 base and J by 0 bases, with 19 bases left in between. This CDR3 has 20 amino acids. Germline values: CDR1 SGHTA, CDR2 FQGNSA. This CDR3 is CASSLVSGGRYSSYNSPLHF. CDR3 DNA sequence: TGTGCCAGCAGCTTAGTCTCGGGGGGGCGCTATAGCTCCTATAATTCACCCCTCCACTTT.

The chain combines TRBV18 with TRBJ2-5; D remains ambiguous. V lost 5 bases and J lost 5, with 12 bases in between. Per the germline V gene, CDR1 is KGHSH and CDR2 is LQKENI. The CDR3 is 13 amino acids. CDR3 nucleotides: TGTGCCAGCTCAATCCGACGTCCGGAGACCCAGTACTTC. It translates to CASSIRRPETQYF.

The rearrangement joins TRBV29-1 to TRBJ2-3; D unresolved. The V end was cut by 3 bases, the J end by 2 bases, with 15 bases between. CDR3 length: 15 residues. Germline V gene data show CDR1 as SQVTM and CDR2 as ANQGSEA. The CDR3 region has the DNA TGCAGCGTTGAGGATCGTGAGCAGAACACAGATACGCAGTATTTT. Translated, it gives CSVEDREQNTDTQYF.

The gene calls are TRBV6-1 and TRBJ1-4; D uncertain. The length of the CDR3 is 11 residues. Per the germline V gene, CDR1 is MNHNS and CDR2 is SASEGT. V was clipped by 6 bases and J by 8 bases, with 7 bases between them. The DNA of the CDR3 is TGTGCCAGCAGGGCCTGGGAAAAACTGTTTTTT. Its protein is CASRAWEKLFF.

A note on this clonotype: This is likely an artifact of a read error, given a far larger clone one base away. The CDR3 loop is CASSTRQGCFHEQFF. CDR3 nucleotides: TGTGCCAGCAGCACACGACAGGGTTGTTTCCACGAGCAGTTCTTC. The V and J genes are TRBV21-1 and TRBJ2-1; the table's D call, TRBD1, was not checked against the DNA. TRBV21-1 is assigned pseudogene status. The CDR3 runs 15 residues.

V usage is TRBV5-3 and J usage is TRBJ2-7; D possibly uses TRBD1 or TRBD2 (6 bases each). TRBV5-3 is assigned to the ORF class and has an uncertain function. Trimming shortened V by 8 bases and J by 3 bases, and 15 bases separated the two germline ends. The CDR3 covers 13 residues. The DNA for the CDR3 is TGTGCCAGCCAGAGGGGGGCAGGCTACGAGCAGTACTTC. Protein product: CASQRGAGYEQYF.

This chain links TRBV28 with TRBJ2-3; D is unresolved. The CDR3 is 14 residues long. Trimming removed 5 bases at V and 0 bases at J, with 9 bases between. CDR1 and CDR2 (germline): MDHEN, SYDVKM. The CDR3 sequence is CASSLPTSTDTQYF. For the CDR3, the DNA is TGTGCCAGCAGTCTTCCAACTAGCACAGATACGCAGTATTTT.

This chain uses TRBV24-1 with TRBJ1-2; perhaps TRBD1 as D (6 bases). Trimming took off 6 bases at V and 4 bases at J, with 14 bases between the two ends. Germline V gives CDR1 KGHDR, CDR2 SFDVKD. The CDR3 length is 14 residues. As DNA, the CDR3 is TGTGCCACCAGTCCCCGGGGGGCACCCTATGGCTACACCTTC. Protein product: CATSPRGAPYGYTF.

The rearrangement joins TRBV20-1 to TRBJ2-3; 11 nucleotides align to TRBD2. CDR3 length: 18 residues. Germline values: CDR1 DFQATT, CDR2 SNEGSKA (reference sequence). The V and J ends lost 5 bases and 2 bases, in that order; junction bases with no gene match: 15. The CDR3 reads CSAPRLAGLSLITDTQYF. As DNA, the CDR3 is TGCAGTGCTCCACGACTAGCGGGGCTAAGTTTAATCACAGATACGCAGTATTTT.

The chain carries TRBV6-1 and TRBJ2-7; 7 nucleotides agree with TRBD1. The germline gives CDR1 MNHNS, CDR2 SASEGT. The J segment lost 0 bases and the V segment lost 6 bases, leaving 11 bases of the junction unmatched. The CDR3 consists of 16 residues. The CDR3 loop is CASRKTGLLASYEQYF. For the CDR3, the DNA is TGTGCCAGCAGAAAGACAGGGCTCCTAGCCTCCTACGAGCAGTACTTC.

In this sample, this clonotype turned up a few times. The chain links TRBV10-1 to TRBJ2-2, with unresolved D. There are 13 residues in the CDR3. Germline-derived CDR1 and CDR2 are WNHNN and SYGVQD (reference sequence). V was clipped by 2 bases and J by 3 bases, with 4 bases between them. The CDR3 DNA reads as TGCGCCAGCAGTGAGGTCTACACCGGGGAGCTGTTTTTT. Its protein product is CASSEVYTGELFF.

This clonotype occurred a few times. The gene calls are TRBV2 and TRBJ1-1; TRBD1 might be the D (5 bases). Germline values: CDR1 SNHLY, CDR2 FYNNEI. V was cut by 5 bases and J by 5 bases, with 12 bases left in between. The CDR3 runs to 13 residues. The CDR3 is CASSIVGETEAFF. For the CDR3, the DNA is TGTGCCAGCAGTATCGTAGGGGAAACTGAAGCTTTCTTT.

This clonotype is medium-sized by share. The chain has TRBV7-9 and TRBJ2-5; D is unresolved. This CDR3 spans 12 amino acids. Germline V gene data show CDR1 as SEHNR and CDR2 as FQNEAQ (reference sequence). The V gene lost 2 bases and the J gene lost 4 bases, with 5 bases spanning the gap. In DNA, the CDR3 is TGTGCCAGCAGCTTACCGGGAGAGACCCAGTACTTC. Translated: CASSLPGETQYF.

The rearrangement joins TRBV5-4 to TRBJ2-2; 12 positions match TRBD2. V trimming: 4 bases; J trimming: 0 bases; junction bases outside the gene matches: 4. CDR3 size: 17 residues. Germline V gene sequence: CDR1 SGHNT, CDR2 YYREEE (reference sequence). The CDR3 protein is CASSLGLAGPNTGELFF. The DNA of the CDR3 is TGTGCCAGCAGCCTAGGACTAGCGGGGCCGAACACCGGGGAGCTGTTTTTT.

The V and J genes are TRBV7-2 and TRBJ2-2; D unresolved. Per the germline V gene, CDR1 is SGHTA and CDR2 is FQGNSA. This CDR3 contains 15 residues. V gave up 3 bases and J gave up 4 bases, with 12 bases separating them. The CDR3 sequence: CASSLGVGVTGELFF. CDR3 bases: TGTGCCAGCAGCTTGGGTGTTGGGGTCACCGGGGAGCTGTTTTTT.

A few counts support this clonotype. The CDR3 region has the DNA TGTGCCAGCAGAACTAGCGGGAGTCGGGGCACCGGGGAGCTGTTTTTT. It translates to CASRTSGSRGTGELFF. The chain uses TRBV7-2 and TRBJ2-2; the match to TRBD2 covers 11 bases. V was pared by 6 bases and J by 4 bases, with 7 bases of the junction left unmatched. This CDR3 region has 16 residues. Germline CDR1 reads SGHTA; CDR2 reads FQGNSA. Variable domain in full (rest from reference TRBV7-2 and TRBJ2-2): GAGVSQSPSNKVTEKGKDVELRCDPISGHTALYWYRQSLGQGLEFLIYFQGNSAPDKSGLPSDRFSAERTGGSVSTLTIQRTQQEDSAVYLCASRTSGSRGTGELFFGEGSRLTVL.

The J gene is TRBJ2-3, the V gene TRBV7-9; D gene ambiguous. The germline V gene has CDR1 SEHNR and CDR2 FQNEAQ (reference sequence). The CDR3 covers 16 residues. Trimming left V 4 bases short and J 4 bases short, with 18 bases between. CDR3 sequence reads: CASSSVSLGKADTQYF. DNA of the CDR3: TGTGCCAGCAGCTCAGTTTCGTTGGGAAAGGCAGATACGCAGTATTTT. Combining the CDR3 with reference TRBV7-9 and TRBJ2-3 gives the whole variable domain DTGVSQNPRHKITKRGQNVTFRCDPISEHNRLYWYRQTLGQGPEFLTYFQNEAQLEKSRLLSDRFSAERPKGSFSTLEIQRTEQGDSAMYLCASSSVSLGKADTQYFGPGTRLTVL.

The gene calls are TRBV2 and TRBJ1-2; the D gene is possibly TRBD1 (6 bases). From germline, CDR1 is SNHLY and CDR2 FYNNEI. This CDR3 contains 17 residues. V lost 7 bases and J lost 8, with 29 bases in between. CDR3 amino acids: CASTRGWLTGNREGYTF. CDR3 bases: TGTGCCAGCACAAGGGGTTGGTTAACAGGGAACCGGGAGGGCTACACCTTC.